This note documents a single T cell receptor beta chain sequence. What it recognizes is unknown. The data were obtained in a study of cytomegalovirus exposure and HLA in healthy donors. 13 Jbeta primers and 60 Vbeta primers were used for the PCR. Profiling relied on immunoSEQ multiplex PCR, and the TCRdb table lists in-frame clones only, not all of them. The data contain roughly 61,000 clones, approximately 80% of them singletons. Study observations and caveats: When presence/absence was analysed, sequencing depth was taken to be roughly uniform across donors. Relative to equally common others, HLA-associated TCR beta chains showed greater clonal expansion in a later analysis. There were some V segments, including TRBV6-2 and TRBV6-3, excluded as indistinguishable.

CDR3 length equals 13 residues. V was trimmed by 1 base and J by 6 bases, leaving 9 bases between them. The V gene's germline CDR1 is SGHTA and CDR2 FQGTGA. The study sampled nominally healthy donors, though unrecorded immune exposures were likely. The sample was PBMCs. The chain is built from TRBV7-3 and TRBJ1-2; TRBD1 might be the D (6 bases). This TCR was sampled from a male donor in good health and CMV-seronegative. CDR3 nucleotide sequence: TGTGCCAGCAGCTTAAGCGGGGGCGATGGCTACACCTTC. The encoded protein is CASSLSGGDGYTF.